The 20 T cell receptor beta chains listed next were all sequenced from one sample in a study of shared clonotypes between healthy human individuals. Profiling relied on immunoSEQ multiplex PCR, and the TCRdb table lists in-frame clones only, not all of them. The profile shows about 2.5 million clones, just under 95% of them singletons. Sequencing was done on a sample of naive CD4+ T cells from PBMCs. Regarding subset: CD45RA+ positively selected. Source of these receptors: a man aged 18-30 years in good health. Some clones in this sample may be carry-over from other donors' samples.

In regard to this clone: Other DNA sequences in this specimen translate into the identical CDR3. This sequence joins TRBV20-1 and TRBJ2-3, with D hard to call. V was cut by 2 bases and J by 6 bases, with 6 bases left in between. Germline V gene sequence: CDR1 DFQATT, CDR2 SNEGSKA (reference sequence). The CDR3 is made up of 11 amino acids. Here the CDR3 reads CSARRADTQYF. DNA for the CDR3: TGCAGTGCTAGACGGGCGGATACGCAGTATTTT.

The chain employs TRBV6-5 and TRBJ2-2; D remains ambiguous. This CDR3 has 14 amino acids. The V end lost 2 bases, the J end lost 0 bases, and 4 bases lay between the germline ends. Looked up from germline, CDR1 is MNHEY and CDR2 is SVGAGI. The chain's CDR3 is CASSYQANTGELFF. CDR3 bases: TGTGCCAGCAGTTACCAGGCGAACACCGGGGAGCTGTTTTTT.

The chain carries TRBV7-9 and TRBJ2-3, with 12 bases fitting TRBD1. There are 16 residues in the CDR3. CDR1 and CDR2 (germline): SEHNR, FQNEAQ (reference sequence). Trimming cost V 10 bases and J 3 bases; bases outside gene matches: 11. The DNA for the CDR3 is TGTGCCACCGAAGCGGGACAGGGGGCGAGGACAGATACGCAGTATTTT. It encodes CATEAGQGARTDTQYF.

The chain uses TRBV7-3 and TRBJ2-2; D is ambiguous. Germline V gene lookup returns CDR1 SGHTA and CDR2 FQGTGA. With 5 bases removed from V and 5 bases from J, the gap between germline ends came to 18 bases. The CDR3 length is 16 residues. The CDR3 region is CASSPMAPELTGELFF. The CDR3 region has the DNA TGTGCCAGCAGCCCTATGGCTCCCGAACTTACCGGGGAGCTGTTTTTT.

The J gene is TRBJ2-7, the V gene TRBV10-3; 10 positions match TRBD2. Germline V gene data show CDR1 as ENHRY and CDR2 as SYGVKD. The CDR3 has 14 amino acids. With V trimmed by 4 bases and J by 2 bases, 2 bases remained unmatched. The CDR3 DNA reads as TGTGCCATCAGTGGGGGACTAGCGCCCTACGAGCAGTACTTC. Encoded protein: CAISGGLAPYEQYF.

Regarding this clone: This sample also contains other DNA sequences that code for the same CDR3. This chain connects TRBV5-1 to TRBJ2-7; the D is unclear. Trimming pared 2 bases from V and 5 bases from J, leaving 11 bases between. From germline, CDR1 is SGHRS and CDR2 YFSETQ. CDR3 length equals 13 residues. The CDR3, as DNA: TGCGCCAGCAGCTTAGAAGGTCTCCACGAGCAGTACTTC. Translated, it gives CASSLEGLHEQYF.

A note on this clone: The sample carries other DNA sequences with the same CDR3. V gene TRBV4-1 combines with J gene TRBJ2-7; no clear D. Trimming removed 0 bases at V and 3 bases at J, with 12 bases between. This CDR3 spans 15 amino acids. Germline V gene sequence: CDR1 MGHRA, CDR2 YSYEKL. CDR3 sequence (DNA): TGCGCCAGCAGCCAAGATCGTGGCCCCTACTACGAGCAGTACTTC. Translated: CASSQDRGPYYEQYF.

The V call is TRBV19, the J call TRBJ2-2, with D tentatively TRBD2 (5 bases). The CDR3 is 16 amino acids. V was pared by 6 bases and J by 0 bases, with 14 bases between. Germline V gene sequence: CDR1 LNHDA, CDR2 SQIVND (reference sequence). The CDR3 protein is CASSKSGSTNTGELFF. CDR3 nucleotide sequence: TGTGCCAGTAGCAAATCGGGATCCACGAACACCGGGGAGCTGTTTTTT.

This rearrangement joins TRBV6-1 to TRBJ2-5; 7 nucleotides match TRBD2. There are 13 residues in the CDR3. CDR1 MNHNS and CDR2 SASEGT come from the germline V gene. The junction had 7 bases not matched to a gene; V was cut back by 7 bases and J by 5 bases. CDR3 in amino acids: CASKRGGGETQYF. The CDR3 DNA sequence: TGTGCCAGCAAGCGGGGTGGGGGTGAGACCCAGTACTTC.

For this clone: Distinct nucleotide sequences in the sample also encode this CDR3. The CDR3 here is CASSLSGNTIYF. The CDR3 DNA follows: TGTGCCAGCAGCTTAAGTGGAAACACCATATATTTT. V is TRBV11-2 and J is TRBJ1-3; D remains ambiguous. Germline V gene lookup returns CDR1 SGHAT and CDR2 FQNNGV. The CDR3 extends over 12 amino acids. Trimming pared 2 bases from V and 3 bases from J, leaving 2 bases between.

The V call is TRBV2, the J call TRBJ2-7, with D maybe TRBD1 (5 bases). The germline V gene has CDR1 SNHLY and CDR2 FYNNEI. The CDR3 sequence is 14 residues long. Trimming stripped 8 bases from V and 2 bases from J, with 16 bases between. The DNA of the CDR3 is TGTGCCAGCCTAGAGTTGGACATTGCCTACGAGCAGTACTTC. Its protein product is CASLELDIAYEQYF.

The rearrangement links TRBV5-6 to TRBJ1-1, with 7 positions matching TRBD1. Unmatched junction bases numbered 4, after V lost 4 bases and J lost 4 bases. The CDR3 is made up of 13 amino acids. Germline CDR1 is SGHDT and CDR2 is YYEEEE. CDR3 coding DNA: TGTGCCAGCAGCATTCGACAGGGCACTGAAGCTTTCTTT. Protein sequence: CASSIRQGTEAFF.

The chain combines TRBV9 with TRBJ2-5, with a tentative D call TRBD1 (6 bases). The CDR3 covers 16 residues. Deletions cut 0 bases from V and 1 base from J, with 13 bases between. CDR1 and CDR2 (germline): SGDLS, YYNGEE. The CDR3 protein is CASSVGGVDSQETQYF. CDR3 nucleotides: TGTGCCAGCAGCGTAGGGGGAGTGGACAGCCAAGAGACCCAGTACTTC.

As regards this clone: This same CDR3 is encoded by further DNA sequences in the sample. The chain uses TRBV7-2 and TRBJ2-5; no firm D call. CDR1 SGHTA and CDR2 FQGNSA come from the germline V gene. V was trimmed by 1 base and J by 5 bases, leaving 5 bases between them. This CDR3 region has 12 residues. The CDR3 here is CASSLDSETQYF. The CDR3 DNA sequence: TGTGCCAGCAGCTTAGACTCGGAGACCCAGTACTTC. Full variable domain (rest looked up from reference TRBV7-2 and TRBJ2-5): GAGVSQSPSNKVTEKGKDVELRCDPISGHTALYWYRQSLGQGLEFLIYFQGNSAPDKSGLPSDRFSAERTGGSVSTLTIQRTQQEDSAVYLCASSLDSETQYFGPGTRLLVL.

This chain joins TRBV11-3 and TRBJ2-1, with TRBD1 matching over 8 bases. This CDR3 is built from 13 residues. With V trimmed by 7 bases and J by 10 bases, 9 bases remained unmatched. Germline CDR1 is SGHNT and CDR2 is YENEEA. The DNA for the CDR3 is TGTGCCAGCACTCAGGGGGCGGGTGAAGAGCAGTTCTTC. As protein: CASTQGAGEEQFF.

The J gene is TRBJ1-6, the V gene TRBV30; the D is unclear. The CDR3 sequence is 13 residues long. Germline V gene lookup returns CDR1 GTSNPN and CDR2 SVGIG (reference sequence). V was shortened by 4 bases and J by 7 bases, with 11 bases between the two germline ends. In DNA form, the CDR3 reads TGTGCCTGGACTTCGACGACCAATTCACCCCTCCACTTT. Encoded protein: CAWTSTTNSPLHF.

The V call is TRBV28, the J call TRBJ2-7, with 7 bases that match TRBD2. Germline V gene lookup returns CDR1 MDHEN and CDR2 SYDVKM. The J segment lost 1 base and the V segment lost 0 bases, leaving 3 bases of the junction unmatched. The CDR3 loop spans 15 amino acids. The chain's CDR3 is CASSLWAGASYEQYF. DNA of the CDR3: TGTGCCAGCAGTTTATGGGCGGGAGCATCCTACGAGCAGTACTTC.

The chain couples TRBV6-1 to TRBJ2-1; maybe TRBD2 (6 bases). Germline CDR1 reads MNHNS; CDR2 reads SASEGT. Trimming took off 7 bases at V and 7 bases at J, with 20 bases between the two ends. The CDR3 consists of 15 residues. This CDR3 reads CASTRPEDYSNEQFF. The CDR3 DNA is TGTGCCAGCACGAGACCTGAGGACTATTCGAATGAGCAGTTCTTC.

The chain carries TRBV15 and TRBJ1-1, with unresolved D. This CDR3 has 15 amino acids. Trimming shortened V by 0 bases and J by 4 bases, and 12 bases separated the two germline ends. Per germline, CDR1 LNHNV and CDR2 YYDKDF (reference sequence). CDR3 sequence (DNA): TGTGCCACCAGCAGAGATCGTCCGGGTTCCACTGAAGCTTTCTTT. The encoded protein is CATSRDRPGSTEAFF.

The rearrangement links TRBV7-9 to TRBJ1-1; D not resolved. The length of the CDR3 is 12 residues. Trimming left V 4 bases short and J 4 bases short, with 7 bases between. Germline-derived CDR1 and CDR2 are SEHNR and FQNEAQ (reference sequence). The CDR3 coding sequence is TGTGCCAGCAGCTCTCGGTTCACTGAAGCTTTCTTT. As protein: CASSSRFTEAFF.